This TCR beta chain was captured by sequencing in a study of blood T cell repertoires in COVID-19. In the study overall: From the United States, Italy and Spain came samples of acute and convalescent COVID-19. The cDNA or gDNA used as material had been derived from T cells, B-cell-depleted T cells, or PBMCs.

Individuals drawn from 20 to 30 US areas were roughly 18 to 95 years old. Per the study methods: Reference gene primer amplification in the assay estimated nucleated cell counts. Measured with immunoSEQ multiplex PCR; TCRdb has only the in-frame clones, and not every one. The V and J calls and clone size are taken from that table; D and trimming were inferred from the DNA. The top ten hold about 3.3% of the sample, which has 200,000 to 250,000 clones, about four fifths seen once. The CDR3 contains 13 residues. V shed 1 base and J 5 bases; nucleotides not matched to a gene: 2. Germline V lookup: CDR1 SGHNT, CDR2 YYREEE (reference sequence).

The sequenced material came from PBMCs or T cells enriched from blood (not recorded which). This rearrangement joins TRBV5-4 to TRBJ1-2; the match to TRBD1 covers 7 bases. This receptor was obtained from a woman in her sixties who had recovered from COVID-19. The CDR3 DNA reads TGTGCCAGCAGCTTGCCAGGGGGATATGGCTACACCTTC. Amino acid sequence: CASSLPGGYGYTF.